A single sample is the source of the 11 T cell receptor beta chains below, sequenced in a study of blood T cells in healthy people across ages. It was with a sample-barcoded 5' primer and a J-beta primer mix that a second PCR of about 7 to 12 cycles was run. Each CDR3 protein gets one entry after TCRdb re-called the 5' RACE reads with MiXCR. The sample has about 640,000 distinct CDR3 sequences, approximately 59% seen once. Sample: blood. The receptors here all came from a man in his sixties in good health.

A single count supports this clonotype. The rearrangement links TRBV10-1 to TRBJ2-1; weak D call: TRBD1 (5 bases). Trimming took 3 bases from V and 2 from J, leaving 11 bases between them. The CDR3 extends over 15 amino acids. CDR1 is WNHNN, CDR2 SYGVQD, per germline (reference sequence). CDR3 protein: CASSEGAATYNEQFF. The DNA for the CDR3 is TGCGCCAGCAGTGAAGGGGCGGCGACCTACAATGAGCAGTTCTTC.

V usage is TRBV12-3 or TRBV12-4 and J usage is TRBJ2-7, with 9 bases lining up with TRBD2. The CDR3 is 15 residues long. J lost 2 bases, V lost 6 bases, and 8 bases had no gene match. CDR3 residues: CASSLPGLAPYEQYF. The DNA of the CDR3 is TGTGCCAGCAGCCTCCCGGGACTAGCACCCTACGAGCAGTACTTC.

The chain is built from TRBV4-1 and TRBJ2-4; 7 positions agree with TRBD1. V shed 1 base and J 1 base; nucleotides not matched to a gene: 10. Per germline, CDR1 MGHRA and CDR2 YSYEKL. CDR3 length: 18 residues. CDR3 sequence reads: CASSQARDRVGAKNIQYF. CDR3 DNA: TGCGCCAGCAGCCAAGCTCGCGACAGGGTCGGGGCCAAAAACATTCAGTACTTC.

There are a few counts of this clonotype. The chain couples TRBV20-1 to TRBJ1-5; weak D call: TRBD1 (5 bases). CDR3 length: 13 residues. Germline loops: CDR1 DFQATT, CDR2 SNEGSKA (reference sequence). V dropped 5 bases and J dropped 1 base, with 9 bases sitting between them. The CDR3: CSARRESNQPQHF. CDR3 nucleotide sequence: TGCAGTGCTCGCAGGGAGAGCAATCAGCCCCAGCATTTT.

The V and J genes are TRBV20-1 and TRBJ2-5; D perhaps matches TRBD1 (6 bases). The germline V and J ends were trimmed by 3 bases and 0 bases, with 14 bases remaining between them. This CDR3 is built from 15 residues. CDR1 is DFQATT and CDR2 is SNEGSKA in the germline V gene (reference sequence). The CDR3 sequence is CSASAPTGYQETQYF. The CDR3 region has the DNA TGCAGTGCTAGCGCCCCGACAGGTTACCAAGAGACCCAGTACTTC.

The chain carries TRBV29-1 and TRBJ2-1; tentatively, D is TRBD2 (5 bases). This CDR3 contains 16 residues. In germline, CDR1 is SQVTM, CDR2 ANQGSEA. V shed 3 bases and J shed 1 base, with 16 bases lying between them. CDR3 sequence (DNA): TGCAGCGTTGAGGTCTTAGCTAGCCCATCCTACAATGAGCAGTTCTTC. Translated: CSVEVLASPSYNEQFF.

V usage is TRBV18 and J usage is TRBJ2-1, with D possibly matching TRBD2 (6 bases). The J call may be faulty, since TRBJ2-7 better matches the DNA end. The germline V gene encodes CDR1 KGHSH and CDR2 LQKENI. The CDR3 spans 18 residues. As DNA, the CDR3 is TGTGCCAGCTCACCAATGCCCCTACCGACTAGAGGGAATGACGAGCAGTACTTC. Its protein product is CASSPMPLPTRGNDEQYF.

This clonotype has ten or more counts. The CDR3 spells CASSWSLYGYTF. Written as DNA, the CDR3 is TGTGCCAGCAGTTGGTCCCTCTATGGCTACACCTTC. V usage is TRBV25-1 and J usage is TRBJ1-2; D remains ambiguous. The V and J ends lost 5 bases and 4 bases respectively, with 8 bases between them. The germline V gene encodes CDR1 MGHDK and CDR2 SYGVNS. CDR3 length: 12 residues.

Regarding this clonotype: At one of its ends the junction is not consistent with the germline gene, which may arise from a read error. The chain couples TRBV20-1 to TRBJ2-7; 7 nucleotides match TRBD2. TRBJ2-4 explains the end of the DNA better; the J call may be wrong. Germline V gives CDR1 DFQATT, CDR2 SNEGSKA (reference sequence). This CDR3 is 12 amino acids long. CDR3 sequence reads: CSAGGARNIQYF. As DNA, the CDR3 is TGCAGTGCGGGAGGGGCCAGAAACATTCAGTACTTC.

The DNA for the CDR3 is TGTGCCAGCAGTAACACCGGGACAGGGGGCAGAGAGACCCAGTACTTC. Translating it yields CASSNTGTGGRETQYF. The V call is TRBV27, the J call TRBJ2-5; TRBD1 aligns across 12 bases. Germline V gene lookup returns CDR1 MNHEY and CDR2 SMNVEV (reference sequence). The V gene end was trimmed by 5 bases and the J gene end by 4 bases; junction bases not matched to a gene: 8. The CDR3 is 16 amino acids.

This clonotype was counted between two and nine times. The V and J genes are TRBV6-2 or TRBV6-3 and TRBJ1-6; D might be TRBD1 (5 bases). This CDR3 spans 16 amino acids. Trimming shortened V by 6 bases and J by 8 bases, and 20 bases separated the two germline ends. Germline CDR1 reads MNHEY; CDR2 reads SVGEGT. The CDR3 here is CASSRIPGTLYSPLHF. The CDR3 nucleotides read TGTGCCAGCAGCCGCATCCCCGGGACTCTGTATTCACCCCTCCACTTT.